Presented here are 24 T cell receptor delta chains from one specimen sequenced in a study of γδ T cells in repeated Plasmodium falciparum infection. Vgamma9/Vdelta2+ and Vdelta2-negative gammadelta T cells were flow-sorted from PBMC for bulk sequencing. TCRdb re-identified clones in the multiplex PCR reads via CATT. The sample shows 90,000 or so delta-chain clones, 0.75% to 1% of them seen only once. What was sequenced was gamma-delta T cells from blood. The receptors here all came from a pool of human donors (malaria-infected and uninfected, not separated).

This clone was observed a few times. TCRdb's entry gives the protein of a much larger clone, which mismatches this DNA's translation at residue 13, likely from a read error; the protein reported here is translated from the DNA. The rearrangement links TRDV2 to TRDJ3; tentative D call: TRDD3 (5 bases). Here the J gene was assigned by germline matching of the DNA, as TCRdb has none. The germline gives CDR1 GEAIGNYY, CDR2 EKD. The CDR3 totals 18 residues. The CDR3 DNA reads TGTGCCTGTGAGAAGCTGGGAGCCGACTCCTGGGACGCCCGACAGATGTTTTTC. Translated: CACEKLGADSWDARQMFF.

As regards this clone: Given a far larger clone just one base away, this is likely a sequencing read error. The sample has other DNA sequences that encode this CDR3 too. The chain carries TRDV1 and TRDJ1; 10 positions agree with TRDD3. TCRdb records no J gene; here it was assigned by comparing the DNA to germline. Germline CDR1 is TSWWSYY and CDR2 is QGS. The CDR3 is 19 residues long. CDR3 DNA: TGCGCTCTTGGGCCCCGGCTGGTCGGGGGATACGCAGAGGCCGATAAACTCATCTTT. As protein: CALGPRLVGGYAEADKLIF.

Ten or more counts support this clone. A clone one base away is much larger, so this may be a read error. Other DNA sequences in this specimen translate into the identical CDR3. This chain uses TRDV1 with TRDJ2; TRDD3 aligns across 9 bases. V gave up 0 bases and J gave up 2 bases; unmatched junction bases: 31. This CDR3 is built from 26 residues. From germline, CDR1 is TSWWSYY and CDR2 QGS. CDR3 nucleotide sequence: TGTGCTCTTGGGGAACTAGCGCTTCCTATGAAGCTGGGGGATTCTCCTTCCTTAGCGTTGACAGCACAACTCTTCTTT. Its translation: CALGELALPMKLGDSPSLALTAQLFF.

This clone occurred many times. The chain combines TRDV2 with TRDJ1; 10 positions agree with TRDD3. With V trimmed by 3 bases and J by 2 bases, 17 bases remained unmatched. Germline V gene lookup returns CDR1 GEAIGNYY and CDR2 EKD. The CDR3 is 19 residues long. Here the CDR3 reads CACDSFLLPSLGDTDKLIF. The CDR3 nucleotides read TGTGCCTGTGACTCCTTCCTCCTCCCCTCACTGGGGGATACCGATAAACTCATCTTT.

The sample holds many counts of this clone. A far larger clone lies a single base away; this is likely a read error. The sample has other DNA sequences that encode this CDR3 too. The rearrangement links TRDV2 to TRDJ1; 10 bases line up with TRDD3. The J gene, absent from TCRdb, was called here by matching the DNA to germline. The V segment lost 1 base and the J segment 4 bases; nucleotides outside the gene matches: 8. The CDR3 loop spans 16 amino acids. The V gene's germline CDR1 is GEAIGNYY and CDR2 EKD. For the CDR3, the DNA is TGTGCCTGTGACACGAGTCGGGGGATACGAGACGATAAACTCATCTTT. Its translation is CACDTSRGIRDDKLIF.

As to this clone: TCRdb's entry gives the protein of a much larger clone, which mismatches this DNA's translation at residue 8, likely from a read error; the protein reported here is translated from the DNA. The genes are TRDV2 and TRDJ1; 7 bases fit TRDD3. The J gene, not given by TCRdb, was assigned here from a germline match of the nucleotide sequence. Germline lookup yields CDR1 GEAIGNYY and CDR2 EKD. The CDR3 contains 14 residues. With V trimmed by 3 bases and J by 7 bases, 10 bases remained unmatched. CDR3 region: CACDELGNSSKLIF. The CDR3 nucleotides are TGTGCCTGTGACGAACTGGGGAATTCGAGTAAACTCATCTTT.

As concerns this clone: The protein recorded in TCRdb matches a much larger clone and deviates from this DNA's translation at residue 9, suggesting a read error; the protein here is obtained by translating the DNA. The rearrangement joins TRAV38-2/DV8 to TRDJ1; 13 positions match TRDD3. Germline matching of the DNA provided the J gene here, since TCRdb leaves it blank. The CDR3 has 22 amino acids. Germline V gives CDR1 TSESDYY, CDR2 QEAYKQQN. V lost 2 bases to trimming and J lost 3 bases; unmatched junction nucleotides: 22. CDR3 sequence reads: CAYRRFFALPPSTGGYADKLIF. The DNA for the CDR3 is TGTGCTTATAGGAGATTCTTTGCCTTACCCCCGAGTACTGGGGGATACGCCGATAAACTCATCTTT.

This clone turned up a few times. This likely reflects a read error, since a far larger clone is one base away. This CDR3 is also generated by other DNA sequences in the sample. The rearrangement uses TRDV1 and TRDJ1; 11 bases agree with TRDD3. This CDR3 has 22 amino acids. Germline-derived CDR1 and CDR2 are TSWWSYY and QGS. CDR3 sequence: CALGEPSYGLLGDICYTDKLIF. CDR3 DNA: TGTGCTCTTGGGGAACCTTCCTACGGTCTACTGGGGGATATTTGCTACACCGATAAACTCATCTTC.

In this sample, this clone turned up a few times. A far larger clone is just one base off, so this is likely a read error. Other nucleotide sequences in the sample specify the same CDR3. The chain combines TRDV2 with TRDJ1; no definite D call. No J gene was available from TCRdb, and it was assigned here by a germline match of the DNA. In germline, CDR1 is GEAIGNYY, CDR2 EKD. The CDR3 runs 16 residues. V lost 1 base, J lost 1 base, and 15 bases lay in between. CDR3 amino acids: CACDTGLPRGTDKLIF. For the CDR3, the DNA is TGTGCCTGTGACACTGGCCTGCCCAGGGGCACCGATAAACTCATCTTT.

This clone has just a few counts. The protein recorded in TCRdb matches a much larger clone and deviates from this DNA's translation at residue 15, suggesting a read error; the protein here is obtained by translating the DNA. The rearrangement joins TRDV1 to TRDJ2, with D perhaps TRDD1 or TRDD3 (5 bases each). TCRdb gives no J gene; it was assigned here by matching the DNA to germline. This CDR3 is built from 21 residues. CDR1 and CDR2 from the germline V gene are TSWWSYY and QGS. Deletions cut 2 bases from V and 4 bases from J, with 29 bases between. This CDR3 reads CALGEESYHEMGKGGTAQLFF. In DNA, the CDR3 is TGTGCTCTTGGGGAAGAGTCGTACCATGAAATGGGCAAAGGGGGGACAGCACAACTCTTCTTT.

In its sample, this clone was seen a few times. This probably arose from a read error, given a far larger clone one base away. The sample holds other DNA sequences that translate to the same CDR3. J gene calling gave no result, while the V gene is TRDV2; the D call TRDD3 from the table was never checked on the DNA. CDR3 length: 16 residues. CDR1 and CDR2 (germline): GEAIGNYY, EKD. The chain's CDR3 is CACDRLGDKTTDKLIF. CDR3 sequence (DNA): TGTGCCTGTGACAGGCTGGGGGATAAGACAACCGATAAACTCATCTTC.

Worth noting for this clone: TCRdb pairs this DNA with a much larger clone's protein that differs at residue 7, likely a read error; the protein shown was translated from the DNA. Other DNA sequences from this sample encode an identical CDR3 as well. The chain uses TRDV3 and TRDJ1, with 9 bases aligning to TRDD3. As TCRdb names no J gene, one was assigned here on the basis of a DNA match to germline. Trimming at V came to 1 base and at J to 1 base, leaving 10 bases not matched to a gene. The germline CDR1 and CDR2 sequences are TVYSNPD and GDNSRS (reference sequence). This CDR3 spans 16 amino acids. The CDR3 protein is CAFTFPRGIPTDKLIF. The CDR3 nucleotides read TGTGCCTTTACCTTCCCTCGGGGGATACCCACCGATAAACTCATCTTT.

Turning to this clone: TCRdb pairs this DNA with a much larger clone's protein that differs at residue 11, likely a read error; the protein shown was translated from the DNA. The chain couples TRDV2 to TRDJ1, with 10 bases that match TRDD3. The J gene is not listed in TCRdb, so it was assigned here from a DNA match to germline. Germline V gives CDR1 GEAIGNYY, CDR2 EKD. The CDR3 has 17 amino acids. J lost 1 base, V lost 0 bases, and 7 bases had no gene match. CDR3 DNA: TGTGCCTGTGACACCGGCCGGGGGATACGGGGCACCGATAAACTCATCTTT. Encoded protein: CACDTGRGIRGTDKLIF.

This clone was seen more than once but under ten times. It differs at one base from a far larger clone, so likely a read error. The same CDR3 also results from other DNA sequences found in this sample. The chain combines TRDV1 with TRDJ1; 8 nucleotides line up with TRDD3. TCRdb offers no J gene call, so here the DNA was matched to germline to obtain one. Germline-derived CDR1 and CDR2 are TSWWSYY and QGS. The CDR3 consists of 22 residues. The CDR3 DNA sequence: TGTGCCCTTGGGGAACTATCCCTAAAGAAGTCCCTGGGGGAGGATAACACCGATAAACTCATCTTT. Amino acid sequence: CALGELSLKKSLGEDNTDKLIF.

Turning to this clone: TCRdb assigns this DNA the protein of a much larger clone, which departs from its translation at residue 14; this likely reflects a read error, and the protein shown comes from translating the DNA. CDR3: CALGDFLPPGILAGKLIF. The CDR3, as DNA: TGTGCTCTTGGGGACTTCCTTCCCCCGGGGATACTGGCCGGTAAACTCATCTTT. The V and J genes are TRDV1 and TRDJ1; 8 bases align to TRDD3. Germline V CDR1 and CDR2: TSWWSYY, QGS. The CDR3 length is 18 residues. Unmatched junction bases numbered 19, after V lost 3 bases and J lost 7 bases.

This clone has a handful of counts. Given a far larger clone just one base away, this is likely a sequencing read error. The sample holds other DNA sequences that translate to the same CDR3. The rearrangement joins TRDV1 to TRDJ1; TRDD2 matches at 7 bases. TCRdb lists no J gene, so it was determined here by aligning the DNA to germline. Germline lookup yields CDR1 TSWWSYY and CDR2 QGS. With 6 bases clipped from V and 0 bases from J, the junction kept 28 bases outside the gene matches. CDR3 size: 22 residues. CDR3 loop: CALGPRVPTMGTRPKYTDKLIF. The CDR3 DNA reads TGTGCTCTTGGACCTCGCGTTCCTACCATGGGGACAAGGCCCAAGTACACCGATAAACTCATCTTT.

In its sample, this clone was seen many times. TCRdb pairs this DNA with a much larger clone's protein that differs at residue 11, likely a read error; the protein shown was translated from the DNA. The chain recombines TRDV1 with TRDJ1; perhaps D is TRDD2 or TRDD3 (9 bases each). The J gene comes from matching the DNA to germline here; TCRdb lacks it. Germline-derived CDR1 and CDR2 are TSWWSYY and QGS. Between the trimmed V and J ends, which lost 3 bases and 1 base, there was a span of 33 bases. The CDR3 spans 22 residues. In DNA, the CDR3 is TGTGCTCTTGGGGAGCCCGGCCTTCCTACGCTCTTGGGGGATAGGGGCACCGATAAACTCATCTTT. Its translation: CALGEPGLPTLLGDRGTDKLIF.

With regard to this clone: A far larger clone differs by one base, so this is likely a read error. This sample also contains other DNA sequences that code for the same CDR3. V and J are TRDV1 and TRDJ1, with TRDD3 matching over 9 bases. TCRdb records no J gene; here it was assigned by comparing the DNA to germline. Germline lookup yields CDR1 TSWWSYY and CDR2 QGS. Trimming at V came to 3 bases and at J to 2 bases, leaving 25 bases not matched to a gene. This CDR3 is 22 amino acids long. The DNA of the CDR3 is TGTGCTCTTGGGGATTTATTTCCTACGGGGGGCAATGGGGGATATGGTACCGATAAACTCATCTTT. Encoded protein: CALGDLFPTGGNGGYGTDKLIF.

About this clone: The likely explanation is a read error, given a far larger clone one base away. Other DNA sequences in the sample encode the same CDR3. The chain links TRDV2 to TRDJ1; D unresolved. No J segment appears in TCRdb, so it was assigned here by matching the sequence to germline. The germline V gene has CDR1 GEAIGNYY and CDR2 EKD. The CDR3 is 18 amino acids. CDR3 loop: CACDKVWPFLSHTDKLIF. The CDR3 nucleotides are TGCGCCTGTGACAAGGTGTGGCCGTTCTTATCCCACACCGATAAACTCATCTTT.

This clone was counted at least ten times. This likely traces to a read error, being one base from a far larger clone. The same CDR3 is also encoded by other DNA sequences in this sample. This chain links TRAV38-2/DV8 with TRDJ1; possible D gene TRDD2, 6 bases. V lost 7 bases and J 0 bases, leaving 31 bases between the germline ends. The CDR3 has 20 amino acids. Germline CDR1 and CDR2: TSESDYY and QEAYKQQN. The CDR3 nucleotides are TGTGCTTATTTACCCTCCTACAAGGGAATAAATATTGTCTACACCGATAAACTCATCTTT. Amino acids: CAYLPSYKGINIVYTDKLIF.

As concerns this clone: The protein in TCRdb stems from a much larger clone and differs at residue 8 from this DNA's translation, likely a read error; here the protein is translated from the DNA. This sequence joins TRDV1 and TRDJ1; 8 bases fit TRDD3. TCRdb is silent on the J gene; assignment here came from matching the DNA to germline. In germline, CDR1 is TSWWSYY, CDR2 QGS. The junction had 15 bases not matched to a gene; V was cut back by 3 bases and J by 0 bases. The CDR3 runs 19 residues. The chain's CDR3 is CALGDLYRYRGGYTDKLIF. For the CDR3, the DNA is TGTGCTCTTGGGGACCTCTACCGCTACCGTGGGGGATACACCGATAAACTCATCTTT.

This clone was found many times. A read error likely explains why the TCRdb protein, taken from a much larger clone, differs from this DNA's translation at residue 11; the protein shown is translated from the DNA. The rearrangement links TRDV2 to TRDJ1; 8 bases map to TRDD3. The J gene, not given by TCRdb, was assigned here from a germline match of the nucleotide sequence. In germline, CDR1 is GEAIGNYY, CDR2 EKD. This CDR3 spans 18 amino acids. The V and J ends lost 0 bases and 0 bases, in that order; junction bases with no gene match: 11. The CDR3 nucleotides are TGTGCCTGTGACACCGTCGCACTGGGGGCCCAGTACACCGATAAACTCATCTTT. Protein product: CACDTVALGAQYTDKLIF.

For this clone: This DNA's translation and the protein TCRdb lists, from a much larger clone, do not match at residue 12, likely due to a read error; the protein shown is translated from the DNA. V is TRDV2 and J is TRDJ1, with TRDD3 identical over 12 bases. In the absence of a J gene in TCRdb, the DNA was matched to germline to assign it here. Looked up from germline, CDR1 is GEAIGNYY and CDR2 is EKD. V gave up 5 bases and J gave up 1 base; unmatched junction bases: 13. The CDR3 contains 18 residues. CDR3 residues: CACVRTGGYKKSTDKLIF. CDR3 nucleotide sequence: TGTGCCTGTGTCCGTACTGGGGGATACAAAAAATCCACCGATAAACTCATCTTT.

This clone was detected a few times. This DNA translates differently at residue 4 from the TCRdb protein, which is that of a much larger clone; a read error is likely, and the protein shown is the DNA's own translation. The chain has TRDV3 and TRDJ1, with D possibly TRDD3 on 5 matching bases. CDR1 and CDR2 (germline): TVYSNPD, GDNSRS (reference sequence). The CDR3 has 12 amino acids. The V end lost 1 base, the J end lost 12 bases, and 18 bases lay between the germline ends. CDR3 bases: TGTGCCTTTATAGCTGGGCCGAAGAGGGTCATCTTT. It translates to CAFIAGPKRVIF.